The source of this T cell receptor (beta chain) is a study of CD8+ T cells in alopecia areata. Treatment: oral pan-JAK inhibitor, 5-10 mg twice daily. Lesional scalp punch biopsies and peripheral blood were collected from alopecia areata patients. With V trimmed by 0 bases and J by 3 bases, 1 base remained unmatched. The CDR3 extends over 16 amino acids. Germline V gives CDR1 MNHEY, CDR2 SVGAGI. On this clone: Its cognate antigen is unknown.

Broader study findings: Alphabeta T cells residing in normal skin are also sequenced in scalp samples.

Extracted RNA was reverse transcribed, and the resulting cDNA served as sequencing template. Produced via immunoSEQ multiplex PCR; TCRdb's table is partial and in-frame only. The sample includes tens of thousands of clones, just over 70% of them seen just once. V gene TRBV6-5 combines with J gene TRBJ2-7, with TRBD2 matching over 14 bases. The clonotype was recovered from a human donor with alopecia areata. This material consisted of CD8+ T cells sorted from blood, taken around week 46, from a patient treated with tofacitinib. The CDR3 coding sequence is TGTGCCAGCAGTTACTCAGGGACTAGCGGGGGCTACGAGCAGTACTTC. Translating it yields CASSYSGTSGGYEQYF.